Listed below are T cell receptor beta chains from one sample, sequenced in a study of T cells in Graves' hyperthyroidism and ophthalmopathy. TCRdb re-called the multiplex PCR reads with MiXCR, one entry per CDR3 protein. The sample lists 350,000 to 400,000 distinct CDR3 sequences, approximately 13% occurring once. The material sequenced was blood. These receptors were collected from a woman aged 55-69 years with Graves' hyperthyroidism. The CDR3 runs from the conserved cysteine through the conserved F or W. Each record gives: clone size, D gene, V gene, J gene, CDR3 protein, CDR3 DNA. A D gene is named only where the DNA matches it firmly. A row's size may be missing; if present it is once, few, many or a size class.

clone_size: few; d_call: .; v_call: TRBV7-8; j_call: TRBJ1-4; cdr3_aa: CASTDPGQSGEKLFF; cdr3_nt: TGTGCCAGCACGGACCCCGGGCAGTCGGGTGAAAAACTGTTTTTT
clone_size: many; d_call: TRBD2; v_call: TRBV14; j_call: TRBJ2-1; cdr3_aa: CASSQDVLAGGDEQFF; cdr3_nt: TGTGCCAGCAGCCAAGATGTACTAGCGGGAGGTGATGAGCAGTTCTTC
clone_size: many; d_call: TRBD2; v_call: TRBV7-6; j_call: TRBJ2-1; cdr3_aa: CASSLAEVAGGNEQFF; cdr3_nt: TGTGCCAGCAGCTTAGCGGAGGTAGCGGGAGGAAATGAGCAGTTCTTC
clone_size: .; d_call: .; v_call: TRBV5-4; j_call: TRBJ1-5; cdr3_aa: CASSHQGQHQPQHF; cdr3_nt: TGTGCCAGCAGCCATCAGGGGCAGCATCAGCCCCAGCATTTT
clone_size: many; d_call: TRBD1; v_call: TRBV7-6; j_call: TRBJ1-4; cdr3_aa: CASTLGQGNEKLFF; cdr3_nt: TGTGCCAGCACCCTCGGACAGGGGAATGAAAAACTGTTTTTT
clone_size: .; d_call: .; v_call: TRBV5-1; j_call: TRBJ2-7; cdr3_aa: CASSPPSGDYEQYF; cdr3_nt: TGCGCCAGCAGCCCCCCTTCTGGGGACTACGAGCAGTACTTC
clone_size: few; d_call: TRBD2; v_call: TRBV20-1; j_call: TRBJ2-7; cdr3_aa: CSASSLAGDPYEQYF; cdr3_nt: TGCAGTGCTAGTTCGCTAGCGGGAGACCCCTACGAGCAGTACTTC
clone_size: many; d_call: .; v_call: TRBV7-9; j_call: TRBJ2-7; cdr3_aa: CASSSLGESRYEQYF; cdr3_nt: TGTGCCAGCAGTTCCTTGGGGGAGAGTAGGTACGAGCAGTACTTC
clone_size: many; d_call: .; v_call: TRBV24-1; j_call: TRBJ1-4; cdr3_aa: CATSDGSGEKLFF; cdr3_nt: TGTGCCACCAGTGATGGGAGTGGTGAAAAACTGTTTTTT
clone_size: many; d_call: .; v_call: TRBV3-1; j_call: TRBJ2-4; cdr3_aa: CASSQEEGYIQYF; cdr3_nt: TGTGCCAGCAGCCAAGAGGAGGGATACATTCAGTACTTC
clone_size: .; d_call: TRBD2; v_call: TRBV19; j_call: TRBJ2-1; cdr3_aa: CASSQRASGRATRGGEQFF; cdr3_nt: TGTGCCAGTAGTCAGAGGGCTAGCGGGAGGGCCACCCGTGGTGGTGAGCAGTTCTTC
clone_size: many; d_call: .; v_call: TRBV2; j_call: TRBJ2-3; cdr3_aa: CASRVAVETDTQYF; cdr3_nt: TGTGCCAGCAGGGTAGCGGTAGAGACAGATACGCAGTATTTT
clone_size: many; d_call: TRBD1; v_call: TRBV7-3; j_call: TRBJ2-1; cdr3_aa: CASSLYRGSYNEQFF; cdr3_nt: TGTGCCAGCAGCTTATACAGGGGGTCCTACAATGAGCAGTTCTTC
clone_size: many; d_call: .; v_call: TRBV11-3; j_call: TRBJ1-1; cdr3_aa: CASSLTDSPRTEAFF; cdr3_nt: TGTGCCAGCAGCTTAACGGACAGCCCCCGGACTGAAGCTTTCTTT
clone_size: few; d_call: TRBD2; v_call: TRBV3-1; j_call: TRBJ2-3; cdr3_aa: CASSQVPGRAADTQYF; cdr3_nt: TGTGCCAGCAGCCAAGTTCCCGGGAGGGCCGCAGATACGCAGTATTTT
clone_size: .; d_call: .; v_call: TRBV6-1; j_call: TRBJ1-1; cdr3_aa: CASSEMSGSTEAFF; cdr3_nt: TGTGCCAGCAGTGAAATGAGTGGAAGCACTGAAGCTTTCTTT
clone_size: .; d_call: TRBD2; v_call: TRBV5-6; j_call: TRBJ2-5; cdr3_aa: CASSLASGLAGFWGETQYF; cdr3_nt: TGTGCCAGCAGCTTGGCCTCGGGACTAGCGGGATTCTGGGGAGAGACCCAGTACTTC
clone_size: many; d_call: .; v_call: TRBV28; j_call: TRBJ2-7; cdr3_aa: CASSPTPSPNEQYF; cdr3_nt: TGTGCCAGCAGCCCGACCCCTTCCCCCAACGAGCAGTACTTC
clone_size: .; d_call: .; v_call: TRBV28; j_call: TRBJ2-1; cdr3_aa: CASSFRGDSYNEQFF; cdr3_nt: TGTGCCAGCAGTTTTAGGGGGGACTCCTACAATGAGCAGTTCTTC
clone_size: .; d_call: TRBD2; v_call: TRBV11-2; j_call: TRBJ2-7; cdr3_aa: CASSLAAGGPSYEQYF; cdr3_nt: TGTGCCAGCAGCCTGGCGGCGGGAGGGCCCTCGTACGAGCAGTACTTC
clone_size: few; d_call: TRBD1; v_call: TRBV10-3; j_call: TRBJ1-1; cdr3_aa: CAISPGQDYMNTEAFF; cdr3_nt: TGTGCCATCAGTCCGGGACAGGACTACATGAACACTGAAGCTTTCTTT
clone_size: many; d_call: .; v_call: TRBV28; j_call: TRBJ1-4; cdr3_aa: CASSSPGGGYEKLFF; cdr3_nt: TGTGCCAGCAGTTCCCCTGGGGGGGGTTATGAAAAACTGTTTTTT
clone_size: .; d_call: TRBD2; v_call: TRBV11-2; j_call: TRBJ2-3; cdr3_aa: CASSLWLAGGPTDTQYF; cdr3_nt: TGTGCCAGCAGCTTATGGCTAGCGGGAGGGCCCACAGATACGCAGTATTTT
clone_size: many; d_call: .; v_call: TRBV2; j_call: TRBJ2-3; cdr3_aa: CASSESTDTQYF; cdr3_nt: TGTGCCAGCAGTGAGAGCACAGATACGCAGTATTTT
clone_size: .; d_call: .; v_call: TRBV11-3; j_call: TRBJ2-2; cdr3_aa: CASSTRLGAGELFF; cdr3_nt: TGTGCCAGCAGCACCCGACTGGGGGCCGGGGAGCTGTTTTTT